This is a list of T cell receptor beta chains from one sample in a study of identical twins. Each CDR3 protein gets one entry after TCRdb re-called the 5' RACE reads with MiXCR. The sample shows 1.5 million to 2 million distinct CDR3 sequences, about 31% of them seen only once. Sequenced: cord blood. These receptors all stem from a newborn girl in good health. Both conserved end residues are part of each CDR3. The order of the fields is J gene, clone size, V gene, D gene, CDR3 protein, CDR3 DNA. The D gene is left open where the match is weak. Some rows have no size entry. The others give once, few or many, or a class for an expanded clone.

TRBJ2-2 . TRBV11-2 TRBD2 CASSPLGGGAGELFF TGTGCCAGCAGCCCCCTTGGCGGGGGGGCCGGGGAGCTGTTTTTT
TRBJ1-5 . TRBV7-2 . CASSLGLVVYNSNQPQHF TGTGCCAGCAGCTTAGGGTTAGTGGTATATAATAGCAATCAGCCCCAGCATTTT
TRBJ2-1 . TRBV27 TRBD2 CASRLAGGLFEQFF TGTGCCAGCAGACTAGCGGGGGGGCTTTTTGAGCAGTTCTTC
TRBJ2-3 few TRBV2 . CASEPGSQYF TGTGCCAGCGAGCCGGGATCGCAGTATTTT
TRBJ1-5 few TRBV9 TRBD1 CASSPGQGQQPQHF TGTGCCAGCAGCCCGGGACAGGGCCAACAGCCCCAGCATTTT
TRBJ1-4 few TRBV5-1 . CASAAGSTDTEKLFF TGCGCCAGCGCGGCAGGGTCCACGGATACTGAAAAACTGTTTTTT
TRBJ2-7 . TRBV20-1 TRBD2 CSARESSGRVYYEQYF TGCAGTGCTAGAGAAAGTAGCGGGAGGGTCTACTACGAGCAGTACTTC
TRBJ2-7 few TRBV20-1 . CSARDRWGGGSVYEQYF TGCAGTGCTAGAGATAGGTGGGGAGGGGGCTCGGTGTACGAGCAGTACTTC
TRBJ2-6 few TRBV28 . CASSFNRENGGANVLTF TGTGCCAGCAGTTTCAACAGGGAGAATGGAGGGGCCAACGTCCTGACTTTC
TRBJ2-3 few TRBV13 . CASSLFATDTQYF TGTGCCAGCAGCTTATTTGCGACAGATACGCAGTATTTT
TRBJ2-3 few TRBV4-2 . CASSQRGTGLAFTDTQYF TGTGCCAGCAGCCAACGGGGCACCGGGCTAGCCTTCACAGATACGCAGTATTTT
TRBJ1-1 few TRBV3-1 . CASSQTGRTNTEAFF TGTGCCAGCAGCCAGACGGGCAGGACGAACACTGAAGCTTTCTTT
TRBJ2-1 . TRBV2 TRBD2 CASIGTSGRLYNEQFF TGTGCCAGCATCGGGACTAGCGGGCGACTCTACAATGAGCAGTTCTTC
TRBJ2-3 few TRBV7-9 TRBD2 CASSLTSGVASTDTQYF TGTGCCAGCAGCTTGACTAGCGGGGTAGCTAGCACAGATACGCAGTATTTT
TRBJ2-2 once TRBV3-1 TRBD1 CASSQDDRGGELFF TGTGCCAGCAGCCAAGATGACAGGGGCGGGGAGCTGTTTTTT
TRBJ1-2 . TRBV7-2 TRBD1 CASSLGSDRSYGCTF TGTGCCAGCAGCTTGGGATCGGACAGGAGCTATGGCTGCACCTTC
TRBJ2-7 few TRBV27 . CASSSDTPPYEQYF TGTGCCAGCAGTTCGGACACGCCACCCTACGAGCAGTACTTC
TRBJ2-4 few TRBV2 TRBD1 CASSRRDSAKNIQYF TGTGCCAGCAGCCGCCGGGACAGTGCCAAAAACATTCAGTACTTC
TRBJ2-4 many TRBV25-1 . CASSETHNQNIQYF TGTGCCAGCAGTGAAACCCACAATCAAAACATTCAGTACTTC
TRBJ2-3 few TRBV10-1 . CASSSGPHDTQYF TGCGCCAGCAGTTCGGGTCCCCACGATACGCAGTATTTT
TRBJ1-1 . TRBV10-3 TRBD1 CAISEPGGGGTEAFF TGTGCCATCAGTGAACCAGGGGGAGGGGGCACTGAAGCTTTCTTT
TRBJ2-5 . TRBV7-9 . CASSLGRNGYGETQYF TGTGCCAGCAGCTTAGGTCGGAACGGCTACGGGGAGACCCAGTACTTC
TRBJ1-4 . TRBV5-1 . CASSPRGGRNEKLFF TGCGCCAGCAGCCCGCGAGGGGGGCGCAATGAAAAACTGTTTTTT
TRBJ1-2 few TRBV2 TRBD1 CASRLTGGDYGYTF TGTGCCAGCAGACTGACAGGGGGCGACTATGGCTACACCTTC
TRBJ1-5 once TRBV20-1 TRBD1 CSVVTGFGNRPQHF TGCAGTGTCGTGACAGGGTTTGGCAATCGGCCCCAGCATTTT
TRBJ2-3 . TRBV10-3 TRBD2 CAISESPSGTDTQYF TGTGCCATCAGTGAGTCCCCTAGCGGGACAGATACGCAGTATTTT
TRBJ2-1 . TRBV20-1 TRBD2 CSARDRSGGAWNEQFF TGCAGTGCTAGAGATCGTAGCGGGGGGGCGTGGAATGAGCAGTTCTTC
TRBJ2-7 few TRBV20-1 . CSASSSAGRVYEQYF TGCAGTGCTAGTTCTAGCGCCGGCCGGGTCTACGAGCAGTACTTC
TRBJ2-3 . TRBV20-1 TRBD2 CSAQKRERGTDTQYF TGCAGTGCGCAGAAGCGGGAGCGGGGCACAGATACGCAGTATTTT